What follows is one TCR beta chain and its context. What it binds is unknown. This CDR3 is also generated by other DNA sequences in the sample. Donors consisted of healthy bone marrow donors. The sample comes from a study of cytomegalovirus exposure and HLA in healthy donors. The wider study: Roughly 85 million unique TCRs from HLA-typed donors made up an early data release. Findings and limits, study-wide: In an earlier analysis, about 87% or about 30%: the productive usage of most TCR beta V segments.

J was trimmed by 1 base and V by 4 bases; bases with no gene match: 3. The CDR3 runs to 14 residues. The germline V gene encodes CDR1 SGHRS and CDR2 YFSETQ. The PCR contained 60 Vbeta and 13 Jbeta primers. The assay was immunoSEQ multiplex PCR, and TCRdb's table has in-frame clones only and misses some. The table lists fewer than 140,000 clones, about 70% of them singletons, with roughly 2.8% in the top ten. V usage is TRBV5-1 and J usage is TRBJ2-3; 7 bases agree with TRBD2. This sequence originates from a female donor in good health and CMV-seronegative. What was sequenced was PBMCs. In nucleotides, the CDR3 is TGCGCCAGCAGCCTTGCGGGAGGCACAGATACGCAGTATTTT. This codes for CASSLAGGTDTQYF.